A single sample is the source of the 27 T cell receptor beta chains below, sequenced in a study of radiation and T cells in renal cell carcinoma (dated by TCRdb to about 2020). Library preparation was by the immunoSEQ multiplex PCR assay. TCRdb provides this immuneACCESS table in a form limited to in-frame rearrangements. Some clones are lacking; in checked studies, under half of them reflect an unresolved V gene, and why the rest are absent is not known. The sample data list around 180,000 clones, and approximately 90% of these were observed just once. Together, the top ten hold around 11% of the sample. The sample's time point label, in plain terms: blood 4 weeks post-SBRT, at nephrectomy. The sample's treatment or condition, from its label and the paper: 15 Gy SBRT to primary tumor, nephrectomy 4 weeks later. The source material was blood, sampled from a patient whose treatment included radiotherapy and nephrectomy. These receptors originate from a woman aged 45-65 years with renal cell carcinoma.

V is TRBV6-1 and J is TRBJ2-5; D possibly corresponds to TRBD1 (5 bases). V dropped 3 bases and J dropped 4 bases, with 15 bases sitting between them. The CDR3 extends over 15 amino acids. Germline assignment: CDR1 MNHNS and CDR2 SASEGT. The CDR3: CASSEGAGLGETQYF. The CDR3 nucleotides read TGTGCCAGCAGTGAGGGCGCAGGGCTCGGAGAGACCCAGTACTTC.

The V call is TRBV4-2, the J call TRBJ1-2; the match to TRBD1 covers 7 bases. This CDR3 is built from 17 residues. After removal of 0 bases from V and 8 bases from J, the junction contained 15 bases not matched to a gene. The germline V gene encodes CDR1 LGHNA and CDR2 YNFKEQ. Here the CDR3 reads CASSQDVTGVSSRGYTF. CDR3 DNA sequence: TGTGCCAGCAGCCAAGACGTTACAGGGGTATCATCGAGAGGCTACACCTTC.

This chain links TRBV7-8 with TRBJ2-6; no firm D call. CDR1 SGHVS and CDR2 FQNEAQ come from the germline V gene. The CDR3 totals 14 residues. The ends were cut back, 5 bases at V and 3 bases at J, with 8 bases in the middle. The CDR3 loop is CASSPSGGANVLTF. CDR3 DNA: TGTGCCAGCAGCCCCTCGGGTGGGGCCAACGTCCTGACTTTC.

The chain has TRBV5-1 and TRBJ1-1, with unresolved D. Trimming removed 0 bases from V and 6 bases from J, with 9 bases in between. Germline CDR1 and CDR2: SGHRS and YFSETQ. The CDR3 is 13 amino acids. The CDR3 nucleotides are TGCGCCAGCAGCTTGGAATGGTTGGCTGAAGCTTTCTTT. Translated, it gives CASSLEWLAEAFF.

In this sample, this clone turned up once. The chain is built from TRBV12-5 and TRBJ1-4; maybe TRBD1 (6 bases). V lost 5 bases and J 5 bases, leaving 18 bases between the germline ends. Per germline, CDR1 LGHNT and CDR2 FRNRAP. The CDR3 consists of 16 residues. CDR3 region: CASGGGGQQANEKLFF. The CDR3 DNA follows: TGTGCTAGTGGTGGCGGCGGACAGCAAGCCAATGAAAAACTGTTTTTT.

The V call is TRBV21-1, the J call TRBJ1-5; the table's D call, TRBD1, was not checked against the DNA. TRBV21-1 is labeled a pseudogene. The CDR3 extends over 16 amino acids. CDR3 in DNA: TGTGCCAGCAGCGCGCGGACAAAGATCAGCAATCAGCCCCAGCATTTT. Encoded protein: CASSARTKISNQPQHF.

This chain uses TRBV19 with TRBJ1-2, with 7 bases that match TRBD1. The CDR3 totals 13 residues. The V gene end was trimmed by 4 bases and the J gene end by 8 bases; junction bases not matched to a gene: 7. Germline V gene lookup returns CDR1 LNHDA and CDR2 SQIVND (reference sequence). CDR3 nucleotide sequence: TGTGCCAGTAGTAAAACAGGGGAGGGAGGCTACACCTTC. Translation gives CASSKTGEGGYTF.

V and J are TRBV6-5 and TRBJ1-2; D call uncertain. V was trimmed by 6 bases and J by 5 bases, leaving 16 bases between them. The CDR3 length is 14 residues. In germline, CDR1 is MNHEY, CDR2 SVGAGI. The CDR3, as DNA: TGTGCCAGCAGCCCTACTTCTTTCACATATGGCTACACCTTC. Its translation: CASSPTSFTYGYTF.

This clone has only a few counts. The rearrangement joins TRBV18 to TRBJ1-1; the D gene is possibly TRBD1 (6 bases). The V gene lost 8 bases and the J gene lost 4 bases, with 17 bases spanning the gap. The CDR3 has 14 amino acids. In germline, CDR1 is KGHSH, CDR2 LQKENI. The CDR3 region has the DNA TGTGCCAGCGCCCTCGGGGGGCGAATCACTGAAGCTTTCTTT. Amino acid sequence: CASALGGRITEAFF.

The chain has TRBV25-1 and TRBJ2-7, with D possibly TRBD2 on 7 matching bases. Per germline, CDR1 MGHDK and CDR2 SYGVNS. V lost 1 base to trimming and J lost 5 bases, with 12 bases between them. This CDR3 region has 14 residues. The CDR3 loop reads CASSEWRGGDEQYF. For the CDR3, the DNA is TGTGCCAGCAGTGAATGGAGAGGGGGGGACGAGCAGTACTTC.

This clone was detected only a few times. The CDR3 reads CASSGGQNTEAFF. CDR3 coding DNA: TGTGCCAGCAGTGGAGGTCAGAACACTGAAGCTTTCTTT. The rearrangement joins TRBV2 to TRBJ1-1; D is undetermined. The germline V gene encodes CDR1 SNHLY and CDR2 FYNNEI. The V gene lost 4 bases and the J gene lost 1 base, with 7 bases spanning the gap. The CDR3 is 13 amino acids. Full variable domain (missing parts from reference TRBV2 and TRBJ1-1): EPEVTQTPSHQVTQMGQEVILRCVPISNHLYFYWYRQILGQKVEFLVSFYNNEISEKSEIFDDQFSVERPDGSNFTLKIRSTKLEDSAMYFCASSGGQNTEAFFGQGTRLTVV.

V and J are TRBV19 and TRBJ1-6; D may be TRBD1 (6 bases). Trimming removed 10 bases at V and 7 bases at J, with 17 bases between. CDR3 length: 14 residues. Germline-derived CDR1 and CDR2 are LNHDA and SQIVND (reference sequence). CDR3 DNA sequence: TGTGCCACCCTGGACAGAGCGGAGAATTCACCCCTCCACTTT. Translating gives CATLDRAENSPLHF.

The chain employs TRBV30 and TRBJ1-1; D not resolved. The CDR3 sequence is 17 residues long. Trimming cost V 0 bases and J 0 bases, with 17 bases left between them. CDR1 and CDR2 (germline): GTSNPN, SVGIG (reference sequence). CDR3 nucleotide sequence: TGTGCCTGGAGTGTGCGCCCTCCTGAACTCCTGAACACTGAAGCTTTCTTT. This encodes CAWSVRPPELLNTEAFF.

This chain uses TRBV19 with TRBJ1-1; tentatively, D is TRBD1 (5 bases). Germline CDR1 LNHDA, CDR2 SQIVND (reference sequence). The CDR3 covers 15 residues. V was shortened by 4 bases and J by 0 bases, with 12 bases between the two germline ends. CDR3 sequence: CASSSWGGMNTEAFF. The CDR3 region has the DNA TGTGCCAGTAGTAGCTGGGGGGGGATGAACACTGAAGCTTTCTTT.

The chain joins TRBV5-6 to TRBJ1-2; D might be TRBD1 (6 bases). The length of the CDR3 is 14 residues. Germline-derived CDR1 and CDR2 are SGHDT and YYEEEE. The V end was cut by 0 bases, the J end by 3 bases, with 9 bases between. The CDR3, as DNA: TGTGCCAGCAGCTTGGTGGACAGCGACTATGGCTACACCTTC. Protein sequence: CASSLVDSDYGYTF.

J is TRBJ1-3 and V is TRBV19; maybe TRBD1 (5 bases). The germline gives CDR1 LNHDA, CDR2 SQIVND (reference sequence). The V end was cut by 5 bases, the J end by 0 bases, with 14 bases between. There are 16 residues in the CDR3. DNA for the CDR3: TGTGCCAGTAGTCAAGGGGCCGCTTACTCTGGAAACACCATATATTTT. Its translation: CASSQGAAYSGNTIYF.

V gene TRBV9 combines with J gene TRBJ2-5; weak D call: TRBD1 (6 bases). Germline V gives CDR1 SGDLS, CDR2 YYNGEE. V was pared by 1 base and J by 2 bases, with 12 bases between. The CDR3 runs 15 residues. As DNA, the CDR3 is TGTGCCAGCAGCGTACTAGGGGGACGACAAGAGACCCAGTACTTC. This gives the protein CASSVLGGRQETQYF.

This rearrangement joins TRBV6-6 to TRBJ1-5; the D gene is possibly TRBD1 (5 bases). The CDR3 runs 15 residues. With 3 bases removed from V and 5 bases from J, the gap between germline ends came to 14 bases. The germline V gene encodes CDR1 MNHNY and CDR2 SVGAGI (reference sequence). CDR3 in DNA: TGTGCCAGCAGTTATCATCTGGGGCTTTATCAGCCCCAGCATTTT. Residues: CASSYHLGLYQPQHF.

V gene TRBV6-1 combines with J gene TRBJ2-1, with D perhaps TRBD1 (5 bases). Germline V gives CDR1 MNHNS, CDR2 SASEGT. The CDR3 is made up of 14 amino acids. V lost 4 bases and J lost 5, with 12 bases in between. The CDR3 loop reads CASSVIRTHNEQFF. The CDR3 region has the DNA TGTGCCAGCAGTGTAATTCGGACACACAATGAGCAGTTCTTC.

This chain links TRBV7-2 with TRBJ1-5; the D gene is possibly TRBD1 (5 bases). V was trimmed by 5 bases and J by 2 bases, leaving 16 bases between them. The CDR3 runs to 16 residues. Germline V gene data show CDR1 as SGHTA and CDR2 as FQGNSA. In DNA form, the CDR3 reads TGTGCCAGCAGCGCCGGTTGGGGGATGGGCAATCAGCCCCAGCATTTT. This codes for CASSAGWGMGNQPQHF.

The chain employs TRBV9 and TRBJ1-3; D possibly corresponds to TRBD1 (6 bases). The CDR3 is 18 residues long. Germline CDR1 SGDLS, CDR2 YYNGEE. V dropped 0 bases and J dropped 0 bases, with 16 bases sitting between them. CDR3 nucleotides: TGTGCCAGCAGCGTAGAATCAGGGGCGTTCAGCTCTGGAAACACCATATATTTT. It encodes CASSVESGAFSSGNTIYF.

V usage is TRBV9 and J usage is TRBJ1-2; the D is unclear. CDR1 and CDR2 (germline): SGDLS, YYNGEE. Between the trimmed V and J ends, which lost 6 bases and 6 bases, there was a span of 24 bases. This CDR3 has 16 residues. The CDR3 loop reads CASNPDGQSLFDGYTF. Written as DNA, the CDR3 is TGTGCCAGCAACCCCGACGGGCAGTCTTTATTTGATGGCTACACCTTC.

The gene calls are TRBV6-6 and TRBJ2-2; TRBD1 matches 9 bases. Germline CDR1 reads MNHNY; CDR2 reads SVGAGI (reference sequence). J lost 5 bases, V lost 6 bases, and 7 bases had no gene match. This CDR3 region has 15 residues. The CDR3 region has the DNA TGTGCCAGCAGCCTGGGACAGGGAAGGACCGGGGAGCTGTTTTTT. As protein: CASSLGQGRTGELFF.

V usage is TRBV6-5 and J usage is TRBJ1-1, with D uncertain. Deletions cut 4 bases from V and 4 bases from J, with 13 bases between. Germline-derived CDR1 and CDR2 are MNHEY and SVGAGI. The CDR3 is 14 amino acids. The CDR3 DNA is TGTGCCAGCAGTTCTAGGACGGGGAGCACTGAAGCTTTCTTT. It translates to CASSSRTGSTEAFF.

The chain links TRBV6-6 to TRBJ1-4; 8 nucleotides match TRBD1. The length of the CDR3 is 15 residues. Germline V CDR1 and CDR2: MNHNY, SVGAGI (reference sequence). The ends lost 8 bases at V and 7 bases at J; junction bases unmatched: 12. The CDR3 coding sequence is TGTGCCAGCGTCGGGTCGGCAGGGGGCTTTGAAAAACTGTTTTTT. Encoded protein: CASVGSAGGFEKLFF.

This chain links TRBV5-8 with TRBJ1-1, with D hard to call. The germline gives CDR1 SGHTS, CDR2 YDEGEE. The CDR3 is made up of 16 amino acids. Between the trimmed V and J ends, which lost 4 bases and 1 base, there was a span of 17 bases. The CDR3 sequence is CASSHEGAIPNTEAFF. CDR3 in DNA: TGTGCCAGCAGCCACGAGGGTGCTATACCGAACACTGAAGCTTTCTTT.

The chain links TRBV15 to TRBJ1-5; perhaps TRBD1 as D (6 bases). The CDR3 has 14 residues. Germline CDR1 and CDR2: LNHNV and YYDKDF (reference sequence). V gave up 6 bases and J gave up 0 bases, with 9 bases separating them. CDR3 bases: TGTGCCACCAGACAGGGATATAGCAATCAGCCCCAGCATTTT. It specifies CATRQGYSNQPQHF.